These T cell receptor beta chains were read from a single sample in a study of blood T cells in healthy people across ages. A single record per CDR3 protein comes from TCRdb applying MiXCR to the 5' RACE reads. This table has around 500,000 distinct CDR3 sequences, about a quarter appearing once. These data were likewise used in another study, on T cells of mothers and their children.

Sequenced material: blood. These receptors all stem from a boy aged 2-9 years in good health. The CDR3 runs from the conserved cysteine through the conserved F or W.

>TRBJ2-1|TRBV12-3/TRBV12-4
CASSFWLAGINEQFF
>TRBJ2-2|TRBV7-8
CASRQGPKVGELFF
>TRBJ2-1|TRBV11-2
CASSSSSGSYNEQFF
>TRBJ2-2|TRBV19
CASSTRGGNTGELFF
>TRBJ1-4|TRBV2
CASSKDRAGKLFF
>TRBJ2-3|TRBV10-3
CAINQGATDTRYF
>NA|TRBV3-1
CASSQDLAGFYEQYF
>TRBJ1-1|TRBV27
CASSLTPGTNTEAFF
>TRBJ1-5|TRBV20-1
CSARVLHRVGQPQHF
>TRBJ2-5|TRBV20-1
CSASQTSGGPQETQYF
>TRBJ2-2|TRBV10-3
CATGFPPGQGGTGELFF
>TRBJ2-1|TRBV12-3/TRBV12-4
CASSLVTSRNEQFF